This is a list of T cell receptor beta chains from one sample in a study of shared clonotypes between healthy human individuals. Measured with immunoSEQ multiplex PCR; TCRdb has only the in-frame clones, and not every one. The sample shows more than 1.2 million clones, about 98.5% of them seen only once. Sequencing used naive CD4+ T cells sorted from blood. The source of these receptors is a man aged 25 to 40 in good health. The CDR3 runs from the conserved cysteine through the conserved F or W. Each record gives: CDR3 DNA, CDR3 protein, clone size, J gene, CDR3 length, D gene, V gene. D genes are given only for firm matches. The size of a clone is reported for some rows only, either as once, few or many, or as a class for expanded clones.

TGTGCCAGCTCACCAGGGTTAGACAGTGGCCCTAATCGAAAGCATTTT | CASSPGLDSGPNRKHF | NA | TRBJ1-5 | 16 | NA | TRBV18
TGTGCCAGCAGCTTAGGGAGTCGGGCGAACACCGGGGAGCTGTTTTTT | CASSLGSRANTGELFF | NA | TRBJ2-2 | 16 | NA | TRBV7-3
TGTGCCAGCAGCTTAGCTGGGCTAGCGGGACCTCAGTACTTC | CASSLAGLAGPQYF | NA | TRBJ2-5 | 14 | TRBD2 | TRBV7-9
TGTGCCAGCAGCGTATCCAGCGGGAGGGCCGGTACCGGGGAGCTGTTTTTT | CASSVSSGRAGTGELFF | NA | TRBJ2-2 | 17 | TRBD2 | TRBV9
TGTGCCAGCAGCTTAGTTCGTATATTGAGGACAATCTCCACCGGGGAGCTGTTTTTT | CASSLVRILRTISTGELFF | NA | TRBJ2-2 | 19 | NA | TRBV7-9
TGTGCCAGCGGAAGGGACTATGGCTACACCTTC | CASGRDYGYTF | NA | TRBJ1-2 | 11 | NA | TRBV28
TGTGCCAGCAGTCATCAACTAGGGAACCAGTTCTTC | CASSHQLGNQFF | NA | TRBJ2-1 | 12 | NA | TRBV7-2
TGTGCCAGCTCACCCGGGGAAGGCCCCTCCGAGCAGTACTTC | CASSPGEGPSEQYF | NA | TRBJ2-7 | 14 | NA | TRBV18
TGCGCCAGCAGCTTGGCAACGAGGACTAGCGGATCCGCCAACCGATACGAGCAGTACTTC | CASSLATRTSGSANRYEQYF | once | TRBJ2-7 | 20 | TRBD2 | TRBV5-1
TGTGCCAGCAGTGGGACTAGCGGGACCTCCTACAATGAGCAGTTCTTC | CASSGTSGTSYNEQFF | NA | TRBJ2-1 | 16 | TRBD2 | TRBV6-1
TGCAGCGTTGAAGCGCCCTTCAGGGAGAGAACCATGCGAGACTACAATGAGCAGTTCTTC | CSVEAPFRERTMRDYNEQFF | NA | TRBJ2-1 | 20 | NA | TRBV29-1
TGTGCCAGCAGTTTATTCCCGCCCGAGCGGAGCTCCTACAATGAGCAGTTCTTC | CASSLFPPERSSYNEQFF | NA | TRBJ2-1 | 18 | NA | TRBV28
TGTGCCAGCTCACCGGGGACGGATGAAAAACTGTTTTTT | CASSPGTDEKLFF | NA | TRBJ1-4 | 13 | NA | TRBV18
TGTGCCAGCAGTGTAGGAGGGACGGCGCAGTATTTT | CASSVGGTAQYF | NA | TRBJ2-3 | 12 | NA | TRBV6-1